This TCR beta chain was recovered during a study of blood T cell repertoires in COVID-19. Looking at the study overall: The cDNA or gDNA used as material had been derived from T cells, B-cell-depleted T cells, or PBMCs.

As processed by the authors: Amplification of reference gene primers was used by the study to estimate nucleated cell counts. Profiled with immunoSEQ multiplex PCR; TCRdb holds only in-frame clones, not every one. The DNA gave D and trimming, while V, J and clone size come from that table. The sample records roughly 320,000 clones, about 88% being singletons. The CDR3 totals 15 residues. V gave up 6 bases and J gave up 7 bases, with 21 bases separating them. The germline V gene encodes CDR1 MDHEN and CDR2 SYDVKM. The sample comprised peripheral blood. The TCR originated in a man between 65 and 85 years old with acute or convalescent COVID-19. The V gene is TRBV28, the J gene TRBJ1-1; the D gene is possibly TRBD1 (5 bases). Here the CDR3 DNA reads TGTGCCAGCAGCGGTGCGCAGGGAGGGGAACATGAAGCTTTCTTT. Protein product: CASSGAQGGEHEAFF.